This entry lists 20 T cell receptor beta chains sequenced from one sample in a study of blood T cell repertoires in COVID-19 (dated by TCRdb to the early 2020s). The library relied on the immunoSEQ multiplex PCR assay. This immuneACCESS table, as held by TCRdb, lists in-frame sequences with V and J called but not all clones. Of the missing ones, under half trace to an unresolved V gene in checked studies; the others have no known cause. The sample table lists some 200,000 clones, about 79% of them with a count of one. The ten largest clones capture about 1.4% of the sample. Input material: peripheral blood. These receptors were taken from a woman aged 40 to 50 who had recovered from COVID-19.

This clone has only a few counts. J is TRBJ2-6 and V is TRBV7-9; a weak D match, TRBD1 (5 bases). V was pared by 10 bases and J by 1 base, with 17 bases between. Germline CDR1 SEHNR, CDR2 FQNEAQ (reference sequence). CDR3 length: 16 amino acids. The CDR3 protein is CATPIWGGSGANVLTF. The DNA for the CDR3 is TGTGCCACCCCCATTTGGGGCGGTTCTGGGGCCAACGTCCTGACTTTC.

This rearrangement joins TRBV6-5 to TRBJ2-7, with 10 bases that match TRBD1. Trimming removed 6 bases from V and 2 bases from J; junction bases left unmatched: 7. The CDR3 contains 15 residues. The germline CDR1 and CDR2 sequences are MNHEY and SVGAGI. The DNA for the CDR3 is TGTGCCAGCAGGAGACAGGGGGCCGACCCCTACGAGCAGTACTTC. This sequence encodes CASRRQGADPYEQYF.

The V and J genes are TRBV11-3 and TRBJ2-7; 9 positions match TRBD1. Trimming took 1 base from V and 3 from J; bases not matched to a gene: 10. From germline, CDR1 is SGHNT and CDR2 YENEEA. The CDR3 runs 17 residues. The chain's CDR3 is CASSLGDGTGYGYEQYF. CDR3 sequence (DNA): TGTGCCAGCAGCTTAGGGGATGGGACAGGGTATGGCTACGAGCAGTACTTC.

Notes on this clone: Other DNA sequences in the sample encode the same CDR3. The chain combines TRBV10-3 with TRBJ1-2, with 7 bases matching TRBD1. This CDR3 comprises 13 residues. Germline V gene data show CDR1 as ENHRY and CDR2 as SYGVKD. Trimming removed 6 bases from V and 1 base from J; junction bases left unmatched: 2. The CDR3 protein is CAISRDSNYGYTF. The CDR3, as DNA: TGTGCCATCAGCCGGGACAGTAACTATGGCTACACCTTC.

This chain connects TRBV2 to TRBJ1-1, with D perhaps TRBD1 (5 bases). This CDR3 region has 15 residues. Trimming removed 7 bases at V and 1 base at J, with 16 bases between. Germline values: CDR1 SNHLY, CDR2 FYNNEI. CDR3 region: CASISREVGNTEAFF. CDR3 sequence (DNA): TGTGCCAGCATTAGCAGGGAGGTCGGGAACACTGAAGCTTTCTTT.

The CDR3 loop reads CASSWGQEPPTNEKLFF. In nucleotides, the CDR3 is TGTGCCAGCAGTTGGGGACAAGAACCTCCAACTAATGAAAAACTGTTTTTT. The chain recombines TRBV6-2 or TRBV6-3 with TRBJ1-4; tentative D call: TRBD1 (6 bases). Germline V gene lookup returns CDR1 MNHEY and CDR2 SVGEGT. The V end lost 4 bases, the J end lost 0 bases, and 15 bases lay between the germline ends. The CDR3 is made up of 17 amino acids.

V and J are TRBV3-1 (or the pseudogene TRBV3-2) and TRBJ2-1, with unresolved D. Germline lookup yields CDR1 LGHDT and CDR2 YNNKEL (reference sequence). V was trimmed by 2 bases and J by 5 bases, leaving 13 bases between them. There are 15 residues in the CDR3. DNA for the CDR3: TGTGCCAGCAGCCAACCGGCTAGTTCTGACAATGAGCAGTTCTTC. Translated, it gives CASSQPASSDNEQFF.

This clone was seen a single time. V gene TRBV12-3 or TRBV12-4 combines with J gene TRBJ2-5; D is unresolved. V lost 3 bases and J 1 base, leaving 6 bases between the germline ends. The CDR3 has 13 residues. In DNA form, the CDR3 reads TGTGCCAGCAGTTTTGGCTTCCAAGAGACCCAGTACTTC. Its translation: CASSFGFQETQYF.

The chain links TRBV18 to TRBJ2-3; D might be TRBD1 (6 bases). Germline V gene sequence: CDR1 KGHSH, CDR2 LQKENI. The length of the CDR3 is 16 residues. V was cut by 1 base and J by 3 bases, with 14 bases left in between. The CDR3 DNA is TGTGCCAGCTCACCACGCGGACCAGGGGCGACAGATACGCAGTATTTT. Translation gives CASSPRGPGATDTQYF.

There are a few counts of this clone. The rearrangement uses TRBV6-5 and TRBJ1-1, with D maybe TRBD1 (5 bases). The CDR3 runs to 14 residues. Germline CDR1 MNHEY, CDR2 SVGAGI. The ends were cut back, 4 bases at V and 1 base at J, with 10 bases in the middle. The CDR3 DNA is TGTGCCAGCAGTTTCGACAGAGGGAACACTGAAGCTTTCTTT. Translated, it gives CASSFDRGNTEAFF.

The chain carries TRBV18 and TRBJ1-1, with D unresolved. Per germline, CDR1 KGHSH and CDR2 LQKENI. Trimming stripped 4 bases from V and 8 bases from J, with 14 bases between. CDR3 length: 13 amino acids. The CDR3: CASSRWVSTEAFF. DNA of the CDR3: TGTGCCAGCTCACGGTGGGTCTCGACAGAAGCTTTCTTT. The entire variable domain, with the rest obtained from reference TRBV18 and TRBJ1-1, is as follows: NAGVMQNPRHLVRRRGQEARLRCSPMKGHSHVYWYRQLPEEGLKFMVYLQKENIIDESGMPKERFSAEFPKEGPSILRIQQVVRGDSAAYFCASSRWVSTEAFFGQGTRLTVV.

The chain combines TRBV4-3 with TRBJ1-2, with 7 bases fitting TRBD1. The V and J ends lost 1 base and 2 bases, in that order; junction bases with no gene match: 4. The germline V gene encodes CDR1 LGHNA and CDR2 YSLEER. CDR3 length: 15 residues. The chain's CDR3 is CASSQGRQGNYGYTF. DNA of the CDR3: TGCGCCAGCAGCCAAGGTCGACAGGGAAACTATGGCTACACCTTC.

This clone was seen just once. The CDR3 nucleotides read TGTGCCAGCACCGAGGGTGGGGGGGAGACCCAGTACTTC. It specifies CASTEGGGETQYF. V and J are TRBV25-1 and TRBJ2-5; the D gene is possibly TRBD2 (6 bases). The CDR3 is 13 amino acids. V lost 7 bases and J 5 bases, leaving 14 bases between the germline ends. Germline V lookup: CDR1 MGHDK, CDR2 SYGVNS. Using reference TRBV25-1 and TRBJ2-5 for the parts outside the CDR3, the full variable domain is EADIYQTPRYLVIGTGKKITLECSQTMGHDKMYWYQQDPGMELHLIHYSYGVNSTEKGDLSSESTVSRIRTEHFPLTLESARPSHTSQYLCASTEGGGETQYFGPGTRLLVL.

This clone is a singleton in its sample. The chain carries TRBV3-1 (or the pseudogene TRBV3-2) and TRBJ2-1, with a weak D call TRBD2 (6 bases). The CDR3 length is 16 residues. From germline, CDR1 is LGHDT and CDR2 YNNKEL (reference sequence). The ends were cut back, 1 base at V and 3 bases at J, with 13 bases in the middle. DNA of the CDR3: TGTGCCAGCAGCCAAGTGGAGGGAACGGGCTACAATGAGCAGTTCTTC. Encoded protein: CASSQVEGTGYNEQFF.

The CDR3 spells CASSGGIVSNQPQHF. The CDR3 coding sequence is TGTGCCAGTAGTGGCGGAATCGTGAGCAATCAGCCCCAGCATTTT. J is TRBJ1-5 and V is TRBV19; no clear D gene. The CDR3 has 15 amino acids. Looked up from germline, CDR1 is LNHDA and CDR2 is SQIVND (reference sequence). Trimming left V 5 bases short and J 1 base short, with 12 bases between.

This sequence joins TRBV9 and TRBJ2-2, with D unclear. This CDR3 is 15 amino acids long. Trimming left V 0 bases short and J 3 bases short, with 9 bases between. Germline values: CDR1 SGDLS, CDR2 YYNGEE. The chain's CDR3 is CASSVGTDYTGELFF. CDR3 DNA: TGTGCCAGCAGCGTAGGTACAGATTACACCGGGGAGCTGTTTTTT.

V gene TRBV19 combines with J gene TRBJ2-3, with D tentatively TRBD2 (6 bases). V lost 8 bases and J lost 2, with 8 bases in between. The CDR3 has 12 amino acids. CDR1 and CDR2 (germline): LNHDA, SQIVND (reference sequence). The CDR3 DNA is TGTGCCAGTCGCGGGGACACAGATACGCAGTATTTT. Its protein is CASRGDTDTQYF.

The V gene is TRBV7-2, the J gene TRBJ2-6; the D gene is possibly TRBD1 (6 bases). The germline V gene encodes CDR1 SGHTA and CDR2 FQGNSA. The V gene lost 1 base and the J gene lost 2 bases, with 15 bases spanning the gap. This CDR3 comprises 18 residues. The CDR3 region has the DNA TGTGCCAGCAGCTTAGTCGGGCTGGGGGCGGCTGGGGCCAACGTCCTGACTTTC. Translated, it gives CASSLVGLGAAGANVLTF.

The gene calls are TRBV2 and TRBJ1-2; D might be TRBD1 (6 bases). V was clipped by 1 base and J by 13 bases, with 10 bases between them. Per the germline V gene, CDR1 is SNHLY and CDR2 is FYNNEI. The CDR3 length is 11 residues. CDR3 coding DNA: TGTGCCAGCAGTGAAGACAGGGTTGGCACCTTC. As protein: CASSEDRVGTF.

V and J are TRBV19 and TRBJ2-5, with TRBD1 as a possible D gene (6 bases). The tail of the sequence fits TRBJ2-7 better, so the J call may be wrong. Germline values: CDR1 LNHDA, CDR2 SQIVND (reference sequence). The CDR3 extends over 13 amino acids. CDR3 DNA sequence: TGTGCCAGTAGTCTAAACAGGGACTACGAGCAGTACTTC. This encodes CASSLNRDYEQYF.